These 29 T cell receptor beta chains were all obtained from the same sample, sequenced in a study of T-cell memory formation after mild COVID-19. A single record per CDR3 protein comes from TCRdb applying MiXCR to the 5' RACE reads. The sample lists 110,000 or so distinct CDR3 sequences, 22% seen once, with approximately 40% in the top ten. The sequenced sample consisted of PBMCs or a T cell subset sorted from them (not recorded which). These TCRs come from a man aged 18 to 29 who had mild COVID-19 (a few samples of this study predate the infection). Cell type and time point are not known.

This clonotype was counted between two and nine times. The chain links TRBV9 to TRBJ2-1; D is unclear. The CDR3 contains 15 residues. V was shortened by 0 bases and J by 1 base, with 8 bases between the two germline ends. The germline V gene has CDR1 SGDLS and CDR2 YYNGEE. In nucleotides, the CDR3 is TGTGCCAGCAGCGTAGGGGTGGGGTCCTACAATGAGCAGTTCTTC. Encoded protein: CASSVGVGSYNEQFF.

This chain joins TRBV28 and TRBJ2-7, with 7 nucleotides matching TRBD1. The CDR3 sequence is 13 residues long. Germline V gene sequence: CDR1 MDHEN, CDR2 SYDVKM. Trimming cost V 6 bases and J 1 base; bases outside gene matches: 3. CDR3 nucleotides: TGTGCCAGCAGCAAGACAGGGTCCTACGAGCAGTACGTC. Encoded protein: CASSKTGSYEQYV.

The chain employs TRBV29-1 and TRBJ1-3; TRBD1 is a possible D gene (6 bases). V dropped 6 bases and J dropped 5 bases, with 14 bases sitting between them. CDR1 is SQVTM, CDR2 ANQGSEA, per germline. The CDR3 runs 13 residues. CDR3 sequence: CSVRNRERNTIYF. CDR3 coding DNA: TGCAGCGTCCGCAACAGGGAGAGAAACACCATATATTTT.

The chain links TRBV7-2 to TRBJ1-4; D ambiguous. Trimming left V 5 bases short and J 4 bases short, with 11 bases between. The CDR3 consists of 14 residues. Germline V lookup: CDR1 SGHTA, CDR2 FQGNSA. As DNA, the CDR3 is TGTGCCAGCAGCCCCAATCGGCTTAATGAAAAACTGTTTTTT. It translates to CASSPNRLNEKLFF. Using reference TRBV7-2 and TRBJ1-4 for the parts outside the CDR3, the full variable domain is GAGVSQSPSNKVTEKGKDVELRCDPISGHTALYWYRQSLGQGLEFLIYFQGNSAPDKSGLPSDRFSAERTGGSVSTLTIQRTQQEDSAVYLCASSPNRLNEKLFFGSGTQLSVL.

This sequence joins TRBV6-5 and TRBJ1-2; the D is unclear. V shed 2 bases and J shed 3 bases, with 7 bases lying between them. This CDR3 region has 13 residues. Germline V CDR1 and CDR2: MNHEY, SVGAGI. CDR3 in DNA: TGTGCCAGCAGTTACCGAGTTGACTATGGCTACACCTTC. Its translation is CASSYRVDYGYTF.

Many counts were recorded for this clonotype. This sequence joins TRBV6-6 and TRBJ2-7; D remains ambiguous. Trimming took 3 bases from V and 0 from J, leaving 6 bases between them. The CDR3 spans 13 residues. Germline-derived CDR1 and CDR2 are MNHNY and SVGAGI (reference sequence). CDR3 region: CASSYESSYEQYF. The CDR3 DNA reads as TGTGCCAGCAGTTATGAAAGCTCCTACGAGCAGTACTTC.

The gene calls are TRBV6-2 or TRBV6-3 and TRBJ1-2; D remains ambiguous. CDR1 and CDR2 (germline): MNHEY, SVGEGT. This CDR3 is built from 13 residues. Trimming shortened V by 8 bases and J by 5 bases, and 15 bases separated the two germline ends. In nucleotides, the CDR3 is TGTGCCAGCGGATATCGGACGGAATATGGCTACACCTTC. Translation: CASGYRTEYGYTF.

The chain joins TRBV4-2 to TRBJ2-7; no reliable D call. Germline assignment: CDR1 LGHNA and CDR2 YNFKEQ. The length of the CDR3 is 16 residues. V was shortened by 4 bases and J by 4 bases, with 20 bases between the two germline ends. This CDR3 reads CASSPQVVQMGYEQYF. The CDR3 DNA is TGTGCCAGCAGCCCGCAGGTAGTCCAGATGGGTTACGAGCAGTACTTC.

The CDR3, as DNA: TGCAGCTCACTGAGGGGGGATGGTGGATATACTGAAGCTTTCTTT. Its protein is CSSLRGDGGYTEAFF. The rearrangement links TRBV29-1 to TRBJ1-1; weak D call: TRBD1 (6 bases). Trimming pared 8 bases from V and 5 bases from J, leaving 24 bases between. CDR1 is SQVTM, CDR2 ANQGSEA, per germline. The length of the CDR3 is 15 residues.

The chain uses TRBV30 and TRBJ1-6; D unclear. V lost 2 bases and J lost 5, with 7 bases in between. The CDR3 spans 13 residues. CDR1 is GTSNPN, CDR2 SVGIG, per germline (reference sequence). The CDR3 region is CAWSFGDNSPLHF. CDR3 bases: TGTGCCTGGAGTTTTGGTGATAATTCACCCCTCCACTTT.

The V call is TRBV4-1, the J call TRBJ2-3, with 7 bases matching TRBD2. The CDR3 spans 17 residues. CDR1 and CDR2 from the germline V gene are MGHRA and YSYEKL. V lost 0 bases to trimming and J lost 2 bases; unmatched junction nucleotides: 8. The CDR3 nucleotides are TGCGCCAGCAGCCAAGACCTGACTAGCCGTACCACAGATACGCAGTATTTT. It is translated as CASSQDLTSRTTDTQYF.

The chain couples TRBV4-1 to TRBJ1-5; D gene uncertain. CDR3 length: 15 amino acids. V lost 4 bases and J 4 bases, leaving 14 bases between the germline ends. Germline CDR1 is MGHRA and CDR2 is YSYEKL. The CDR3 here is CASSPYRSGNQPQHF. DNA of the CDR3: TGCGCCAGCAGCCCATACAGATCAGGTAATCAGCCCCAGCATTTT.

The chain carries TRBV14 and TRBJ2-5, with 9 bases identical to TRBD2. This CDR3 comprises 19 residues. Germline V CDR1 and CDR2: SGHDN, FVKESK. The V segment lost 0 bases and the J segment 5 bases; nucleotides outside the gene matches: 16. The CDR3 DNA sequence: TGTGCCAGCAGCCAAGAACTGACTAGTGGCGGGGGGGCCTGGGAGACCCAGTACTTC. As protein: CASSQELTSGGGAWETQYF.

This CDR3 is CASSAKTGGGADTQYF. In nucleotides, the CDR3 is TGCGCCAGCAGCGCGAAAACAGGGGGGGGTGCAGATACGCAGTATTTT. The chain uses TRBV4-3 and TRBJ2-3; TRBD1 is a possible D gene (8 bases). The length of the CDR3 is 16 residues. Trimming removed 5 bases from V and 4 bases from J, with 19 bases in between. CDR1 is LGHNA and CDR2 is YSLEER in the germline V gene.

The V gene is TRBV6-5, the J gene TRBJ2-7, with D hard to call. The CDR3 runs 13 residues. Trimming removed 0 bases from V and 11 bases from J, with 14 bases in between. The germline CDR1 and CDR2 sequences are MNHEY and SVGAGI. DNA for the CDR3: TGTGCCAGCAGTTACTCGAGCACGGATGTTGAGTACGTC. Translated: CASSYSSTDVEYV.

CDR3 bases: TGTGCCAGCAGCTTCCGGGACAGGGGACAAGAGACCCAGTACTTC. Translated: CASSFRDRGQETQYF. This sequence joins TRBV13 and TRBJ2-5, with 10 bases fitting TRBD1. This CDR3 region has 15 residues. Germline loops: CDR1 PRHDT, CDR2 FYEKMQ (reference sequence). Unmatched junction bases numbered 3, after V lost 3 bases and J lost 2 bases.

The chain joins TRBV11-2 to TRBJ2-3; D unclear. With 6 bases removed from V and 0 bases from J, the gap between germline ends came to 13 bases. Germline lookup yields CDR1 SGHAT and CDR2 FQNNGV. The CDR3 runs 15 residues. The CDR3 spells CASRTPEFSTDTQYF. Here the CDR3 DNA reads TGTGCCAGCAGGACCCCCGAGTTTAGCACAGATACGCAGTATTTT.

The V call is TRBV12-3 or TRBV12-4, the J call TRBJ1-1; TRBD1 matches at 9 bases. The CDR3 consists of 11 residues. Trimming at V came to 8 bases and at J to 5 bases, leaving 0 bases not matched to a gene. The CDR3 nucleotides are TGTGCCAGCGGACAGGGGACTGAAGCTTTCTTT. This encodes CASGQGTEAFF.

This clonotype showed up just once. The rearrangement links TRBV19 to TRBJ2-2, with 9 positions matching TRBD2. The germline gives CDR1 LNHDA, CDR2 SQIVND (reference sequence). The junction had 12 bases not matched to a gene; V was cut back by 6 bases and J by 7 bases. The CDR3 has 16 residues. This chain's CDR3 is CASSISGGSQDGELFF. The CDR3 nucleotides read TGTGCCAGTAGCATAAGCGGGGGGTCTCAGGACGGGGAGCTGTTTTTT. Drawing the rest from reference TRBV19 and TRBJ2-2, the complete variable domain is DGGITQSPKYLFRKEGQNVTLSCEQNLNHDAMYWYRQDPGQGLRLIYYSQIVNDFQKGDIAEGYSVSREKKESFPLTVTSAQKNPTAFYLCASSISGGSQDGELFFGEGSRLTVL.

V is TRBV4-1 and J is TRBJ1-1, with D unclear. Looked up from germline, CDR1 is MGHRA and CDR2 is YSYEKL. The CDR3 is 13 amino acids. Trimming pared 1 base from V and 5 bases from J, leaving 8 bases between. The chain's CDR3 is CASSQGPGTEAFF. The CDR3 DNA reads as TGCGCCAGCAGCCAAGGCCCAGGTACTGAAGCTTTCTTT.

The chain joins TRBV24-1 to TRBJ2-2; 7 bases match TRBD1. This CDR3 comprises 17 residues. Germline loops: CDR1 KGHDR, CDR2 SFDVKD. Trimming at V came to 4 bases and at J to 2 bases, leaving 9 bases not matched to a gene. The CDR3 spells CATSDTRDRTNTGELFF. As DNA, the CDR3 is TGTGCCACCAGTGACACTCGGGACAGAACTAACACCGGGGAGCTGTTTTTT.

This sequence joins TRBV4-1 and TRBJ1-4; D is uncertain. The CDR3 spans 16 residues. Trimming shortened V by 0 bases and J by 0 bases, and 8 bases separated the two germline ends. Germline CDR1 and CDR2: MGHRA and YSYEKL. In DNA form, the CDR3 reads TGCGCCAGCAGCCAAGATCCGCCTCCAACTAATGAAAAACTGTTTTTT. This sequence encodes CASSQDPPPTNEKLFF.

This chain uses TRBV6-2 or TRBV6-3 with TRBJ2-3; a possible D gene is TRBD2 (5 bases). The CDR3 loop spans 13 amino acids. V gave up 5 bases and J gave up 7 bases, with 13 bases separating them. Germline V CDR1 and CDR2: MNHEY, SVGEGT. The CDR3 sequence: CASSPGMAYTQYF. CDR3 nucleotides: TGTGCCAGCAGTCCGGGGATGGCATATACGCAGTATTTT.

This chain connects TRBV7-9 to TRBJ2-3; maybe TRBD1 (6 bases). Germline V gene lookup returns CDR1 SEHNR and CDR2 FQNEAQ (reference sequence). This CDR3 has 16 residues. V was trimmed by 3 bases and J by 6 bases, leaving 19 bases between them. The CDR3 bases are TGTGCCAGCAGCTTCCAGACGGCCAGGGGTGCGGATACGCAGTATTTT. It specifies CASSFQTARGADTQYF.

Written as DNA, the CDR3 is TGTGCCTGGAGTTCAAGCAATCAGCCCCAGCATTTT. Translated: CAWSSSNQPQHF. The chain has TRBV30 and TRBJ1-5; D is ambiguous. Between the trimmed V and J ends, which lost 2 bases and 1 base, there was a span of 3 bases. This CDR3 is built from 12 residues. The V gene's germline CDR1 is GTSNPN and CDR2 SVGIG (reference sequence).

This clonotype was recorded a few times. V and J are TRBV15 and TRBJ2-4, with D uncertain. V was pared by 1 base and J by 1 base, with 8 bases between. Germline CDR1 is LNHNV and CDR2 is YYDKDF (reference sequence). The CDR3 covers 15 residues. The CDR3 sequence is CATSRVVGAKNIQYF. The CDR3 coding sequence is TGTGCCACCAGCAGAGTTGTGGGGGCCAAAAACATTCAGTACTTC.

This chain uses TRBV29-1 with TRBJ2-1; no reliable D call. Between the trimmed V and J ends, which lost 4 bases and 1 base, there was a span of 11 bases. This CDR3 has 14 amino acids. In germline, CDR1 is SQVTM, CDR2 ANQGSEA. The CDR3 sequence: CSVVQFRSYNEQFF. The CDR3 DNA reads TGCAGCGTTGTACAGTTCAGATCCTACAATGAGCAGTTCTTC.

This clonotype turned up a few times. V gene TRBV3-1 combines with J gene TRBJ2-4; D is unresolved. Trimming took off 3 bases at V and 8 bases at J, with 26 bases between the two ends. CDR3 length equals 18 residues. Germline V gives CDR1 LGHDT, CDR2 YNNKEL (reference sequence). CDR3: CASSHSDSDLRPRYIQYF. The CDR3, as DNA: TGTGCCAGCAGCCATTCCGACTCCGACCTCCGACCGCGTTACATTCAGTACTTC.

The chain has TRBV9 and TRBJ2-1, with D uncertain. Between the trimmed V and J ends, which lost 0 bases and 4 bases, there was a span of 14 bases. The CDR3 loop spans 16 amino acids. Germline CDR1 and CDR2: SGDLS and YYNGEE. CDR3 nucleotide sequence: TGTGCCAGCAGCGTAGTGTCCTCATCCAGGTACAATGAGCAGTTCTTC. It specifies CASSVVSSSRYNEQFF.